These 10 T cell receptor beta chains were sequenced from one sample in a study of cytomegalovirus exposure and HLA in healthy donors. The PCR had 60 Vbeta and 13 Jbeta primers. This table comes from immunoSEQ multiplex PCR, and its TCRdb copy is limited to in-frame clones, with some not included. This table has 150,000 to 200,000 clones, 82% appearing once. The sequenced sample was PBMCs. The receptor set was obtained from a girl under 10 years old in good health and CMV-seropositive.

With regard to this clone: A junction boundary mismatches the germline segment, possibly from a read error. The genes are TRBV11-2 and TRBJ2-7, with TRBD2 matching over 10 bases. The CDR3 is 12 residues long. Germline V gene sequence: CDR1 SGHAT, CDR2 FQNNGV. The CDR3: CASSSTSGNSFF. In DNA, the CDR3 is TGTGCCAGCAGCTCTACTAGCGGGAACAGTTTCTTC.

The J gene is TRBJ1-1, the V gene TRBV4-1; maybe TRBD1 (6 bases). CDR3 length: 14 residues. Between the trimmed V and J ends, which lost 4 bases and 8 bases, there was a span of 17 bases. The germline CDR1 and CDR2 sequences are MGHRA and YSYEKL. CDR3 amino acids: CASSLAPGAREAFF. Here the CDR3 DNA reads TGCGCCAGCAGCCTTGCCCCAGGGGCGCGGGAAGCTTTCTTT.

The gene calls are TRBV5-6 and TRBJ2-4, with TRBD2 matching 10 bases. The CDR3 is made up of 14 amino acids. J was trimmed by 7 bases and V by 5 bases; bases with no gene match: 6. Germline CDR1 reads SGHDT; CDR2 reads YYEEEE. The CDR3 DNA is TGTGCCAGCAGAGAAAGAGCGGGAGGGAACATTCAGTACTTC. It translates to CASRERAGGNIQYF.

The V and J genes are TRBV7-9 and TRBJ1-1, with 7 bases identical to TRBD1. The V gene's germline CDR1 is SEHNR and CDR2 FQNEAQ (reference sequence). The V and J ends lost 3 bases and 7 bases, in that order; junction bases with no gene match: 2. This CDR3 is 12 amino acids long. This CDR3 reads CASSFRDSEAFF. CDR3 DNA sequence: TGTGCCAGCAGCTTCCGGGACAGTGAAGCTTTCTTT.

The chain joins TRBV5-6 to TRBJ2-7, with TRBD1 as a possible D gene (5 bases). The V end lost 4 bases, the J end lost 5 bases, and 16 bases lay between the germline ends. The CDR3 totals 14 residues. CDR1 and CDR2 from the germline V gene are SGHDT and YYEEEE. The CDR3 sequence: CASSRNDRVNEQYF. CDR3 bases: TGTGCCAGCAGCCGAAACGACAGAGTCAACGAGCAGTACTTC.

This chain uses TRBV30 with TRBJ2-3; no clear D. The V gene lost 0 bases and the J gene lost 2 bases, with 9 bases spanning the gap. Germline V gives CDR1 GTSNPN, CDR2 SVGIG (reference sequence). The CDR3 loop spans 14 amino acids. In nucleotides, the CDR3 is TGTGCCTGGAGTGTCGGTGGAGTCACAGATACGCAGTATTTT. This translates into CAWSVGGVTDTQYF.

The chain has TRBV15 and TRBJ1-5, with D unclear. V gave up 0 bases and J gave up 1 base, with 16 bases separating them. From germline, CDR1 is LNHNV and CDR2 YYDKDF (reference sequence). This CDR3 region has 18 residues. In nucleotides, the CDR3 is TGTGCCACCAGCAGAGATTGGATAGGCAGGAGGAGCAATCAGCCCCAGCATTTT. Its translation is CATSRDWIGRRSNQPQHF.

As DNA, the CDR3 is TGTGCCAGCAGCTGGGGAGGGCCCGACGGTCAGTACTTC. Its protein product is CASSWGGPDGQYF. This chain joins TRBV7-9 and TRBJ2-7; 7 positions agree with TRBD2. V lost 4 bases, J lost 10 bases, and 10 bases stayed unmatched. Germline lookup yields CDR1 SEHNR and CDR2 FQNEAQ (reference sequence). The CDR3 length is 13 residues.

Comment on this clone: This CDR3 is also generated by other DNA sequences in the sample. The chain is built from TRBV5-1 and TRBJ1-1; maybe TRBD1 (5 bases). V gave up 5 bases and J gave up 5 bases, with 13 bases separating them. The CDR3 length is 13 residues. Germline V gene lookup returns CDR1 SGHRS and CDR2 YFSETQ. The CDR3 is CASSPQGGTEAFF. CDR3 sequence (DNA): TGCGCCAGCAGTCCCCAGGGAGGAACTGAAGCTTTCTTT.

This clone was counted between two and nine times. The chain recombines TRBV27 with TRBJ2-1; D unclear. V gave up 3 bases and J gave up 0 bases, with 15 bases separating them. The CDR3 sequence is 17 residues long. Germline lookup yields CDR1 MNHEY and CDR2 SMNVEV (reference sequence). This chain's CDR3 is CASSFEERSSSYNEQFF. The DNA of the CDR3 is TGTGCCAGCAGTTTCGAGGAGCGCTCAAGCTCCTACAATGAGCAGTTCTTC.